Listed here are 17 T cell receptor beta chains from one sample, sequenced in a study of blood T cell repertoires in COVID-19. Clones were read by immunoSEQ multiplex PCR, and TCRdb kept only the in-frame ones, dropping some. The sample holds about 310,000 clones, around 87% seen once. The sequencing input was peripheral blood. The receptors here all came from a woman aged 50 to 60 who had recovered from COVID-19.

The chain joins TRBV19 to TRBJ2-3, with no clear D. Germline assignment: CDR1 LNHDA and CDR2 SQIVND (reference sequence). CDR3 size: 10 residues. The V end was cut by 9 bases, the J end by 4 bases, with 5 bases between. The CDR3 DNA follows: TGTGCCAGCGCGGCAGATACGCAGTATTTT. Translating it yields CASAADTQYF.

The rearrangement joins TRBV10-1 to TRBJ1-2, with a possible D match to TRBD1 (5 bases). The germline V and J ends were trimmed by 3 bases and 4 bases, with 9 bases remaining between them. The germline gives CDR1 WNHNN, CDR2 SYGVQD (reference sequence). The CDR3 contains 13 residues. The CDR3 nucleotides are TGCGCCAGCAGTGATCAGGGTTCCTATGGCTACACCTTC. It translates to CASSDQGSYGYTF.

As to this clone: A read error may produce the germline difference seen at one junction end. This chain links TRBV7-7 with TRBJ2-7; 7 positions match TRBD2. Per germline, CDR1 SSHAT and CDR2 FNYEAQ (reference sequence). CDR3 size: 15 residues. The CDR3 reads CASSLASGGSYEQYF. As DNA, the CDR3 is TGTGCTAGCAGCTTAGCATCGGGGGGCTCCTACGAGCAGTACTTC.

This sequence joins TRBV7-3 and TRBJ2-1; D is possibly TRBD2 (6 bases). V was trimmed by 4 bases and J by 4 bases, leaving 11 bases between them. Germline V CDR1 and CDR2: SGHTA, FQGTGA. The CDR3 has 14 amino acids. The CDR3 sequence: CASSSTGGYNEQFF. Written as DNA, the CDR3 is TGTGCCAGCAGCTCCACTGGGGGGTACAATGAGCAGTTCTTC.

This clone occurred once. The chain combines TRBV28 with TRBJ1-2; TRBD1 might be the D (6 bases). The CDR3 covers 12 residues. Trimming stripped 5 bases from V and 7 bases from J, with 11 bases between. Germline lookup yields CDR1 MDHEN and CDR2 SYDVKM. Here the CDR3 reads CASSQGSGGYTF. The CDR3 nucleotides are TGTGCCAGCAGTCAGGGGAGTGGTGGCTACACCTTC.

The V gene is TRBV5-1, the J gene TRBJ1-2; weak D call: TRBD1 (6 bases). CDR1 and CDR2 from the germline V gene are SGHRS and YFSETQ. V dropped 0 bases and J dropped 8 bases, with 11 bases sitting between them. This CDR3 has 13 amino acids. The CDR3 DNA is TGCGCCAGCAGCTTGGTTTCAGGGGAGGGCTACACCTTC. Its protein is CASSLVSGEGYTF.

This clone was found a few times. The rearrangement links TRBV20-1 to TRBJ1-5; TRBD1 is a possible D gene (6 bases). This CDR3 has 16 residues. Germline CDR1 reads DFQATT; CDR2 reads SNEGSKA (reference sequence). V was shortened by 3 bases and J by 5 bases, with 20 bases between the two germline ends. In DNA, the CDR3 is TGCAGTGCTAGTTCGGGGACAATGAGTTTCGATCAGCCCCAGCATTTT. This gives the protein CSASSGTMSFDQPQHF.

This chain links TRBV27 with TRBJ1-3; no reliable D call. In germline, CDR1 is MNHEY, CDR2 SMNVEV (reference sequence). The CDR3 totals 15 residues. The V end lost 6 bases, the J end lost 6 bases, and 18 bases lay between the germline ends. The CDR3 spells CASSRTGILENTIYF. CDR3 coding DNA: TGTGCCAGCAGCCGGACGGGGATTCTGGAAAACACCATATATTTT.

This chain joins TRBV18 and TRBJ1-4; 7 bases are a match to TRBD1. This CDR3 has 14 residues. CDR1 and CDR2 (germline): KGHSH, LQKENI. V lost 0 bases to trimming and J lost 7 bases; unmatched junction nucleotides: 2. DNA for the CDR3: TGTGCCAGCTCACCACCGGGACAGAGTGAAAAACTGTTTTTT. Amino acids: CASSPPGQSEKLFF.

The chain links TRBV27 to TRBJ1-4; 7 nucleotides line up with TRBD1. The germline V gene encodes CDR1 MNHEY and CDR2 SMNVEV (reference sequence). The CDR3 has 14 residues. V gave up 4 bases and J gave up 8 bases; unmatched junction bases: 7. The CDR3 loop reads CASSSGTVGEKLFF. CDR3 nucleotides: TGTGCCAGCAGTTCCGGGACAGTAGGAGAAAAACTGTTTTTT.

This chain uses TRBV27 with TRBJ1-5; D gene uncertain. CDR3 length: 13 amino acids. Germline-derived CDR1 and CDR2 are MNHEY and SMNVEV (reference sequence). Trimming removed 6 bases from V and 0 bases from J, with 6 bases in between. The CDR3 protein is CASSGHSNQPQHF. As DNA, the CDR3 is TGTGCCAGCAGCGGTCATAGCAATCAGCCCCAGCATTTT.

The CDR3 spells CASGRGRTSTDTQYF. The CDR3 nucleotides are TGTGCCAGCGGTCGGGGGAGGACTAGCACAGATACGCAGTATTTT. The chain employs TRBV6-5 and TRBJ2-3; D perhaps matches TRBD2 (6 bases). Germline V gene lookup returns CDR1 MNHEY and CDR2 SVGAGI. V lost 8 bases, J lost 0 bases, and 15 bases lay in between. The CDR3 has 15 residues.

The chain has TRBV28 and TRBJ1-1; 9 nucleotides align to TRBD1. J gave up 1 base and V 8 bases, and 5 bases lay outside the gene matches. The CDR3 has 14 amino acids. The germline gives CDR1 MDHEN, CDR2 SYDVKM. In DNA, the CDR3 is TGTGCCAGCGGTGACAGGGGGGAGAACACTGAAGCTTTCTTT. Its protein product is CASGDRGENTEAFF.

The chain carries TRBV4-3 and TRBJ2-7; TRBD2 matches at 11 bases. J gave up 4 bases and V 4 bases, and 6 bases lay outside the gene matches. Germline V gene sequence: CDR1 LGHNA, CDR2 YSLEER. The CDR3 totals 15 residues. This chain's CDR3 is CASSLLAGVVYEQYF. CDR3 sequence (DNA): TGCGCCAGCAGCCTACTAGCGGGAGTGGTTTACGAGCAGTACTTC.

This chain links TRBV7-9 with TRBJ1-5; no clear D. Germline V gene data show CDR1 as SEHNR and CDR2 as FQNEAQ (reference sequence). Trimming shortened V by 1 base and J by 2 bases, and 9 bases separated the two germline ends. CDR3 length: 15 residues. CDR3 sequence: CASSLGREGNQPQHF. The CDR3 nucleotides are TGTGCCAGCAGCTTAGGGAGGGAGGGCAATCAGCCCCAGCATTTT.

Turning to this clone: The sample carries other DNA sequences with the same CDR3. The V call is TRBV18, the J call TRBJ1-1, with TRBD1 matching over 7 bases. The CDR3 length is 15 residues. The V gene's germline CDR1 is KGHSH and CDR2 LQKENI. V dropped 3 bases and J dropped 0; count of bases not matched to a gene: 4. The CDR3 DNA reads as TGTGCCAGCTCACCCTCGACAGGGTTGAACACTGAAGCTTTCTTT. Its translation is CASSPSTGLNTEAFF.

The gene calls are TRBV30 and TRBJ2-1; D may be TRBD1 (6 bases). This CDR3 spans 13 amino acids. The germline V gene has CDR1 GTSNPN and CDR2 SVGIG (reference sequence). V dropped 3 bases and J dropped 7 bases, with 13 bases sitting between them. The CDR3 DNA reads as TGTGCCTGGAGGGACAGAGGAACTAATGAGCAGTTCTTC. This encodes CAWRDRGTNEQFF.